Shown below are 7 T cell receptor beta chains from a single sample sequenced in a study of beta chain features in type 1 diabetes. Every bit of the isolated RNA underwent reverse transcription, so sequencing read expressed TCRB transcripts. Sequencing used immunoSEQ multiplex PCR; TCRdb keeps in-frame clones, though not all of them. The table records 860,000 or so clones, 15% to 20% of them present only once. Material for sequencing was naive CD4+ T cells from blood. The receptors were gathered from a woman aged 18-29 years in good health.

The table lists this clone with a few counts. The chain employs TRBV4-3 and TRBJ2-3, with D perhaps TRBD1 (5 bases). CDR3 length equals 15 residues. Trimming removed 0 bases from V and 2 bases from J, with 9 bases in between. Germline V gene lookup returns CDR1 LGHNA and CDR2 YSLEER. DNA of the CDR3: TGCGCCAGCAGCCAAGAGATAGGGGACACAGATACGCAGTATTTT. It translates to CASSQEIGDTDTQYF.

This CDR3 is CASSWGHQETQYF. The CDR3 DNA sequence: TGTGCCAGCAGCTGGGGCCATCAAGAGACCCAGTACTTC. This sequence joins TRBV7-3 and TRBJ2-5; D might be TRBD1 (5 bases). V was pared by 4 bases and J by 2 bases, with 8 bases between. CDR3 length equals 13 residues. Germline V gene data show CDR1 as SGHTA and CDR2 as FQGTGA. The whole variable domain, remainder taken from reference TRBV7-3 and TRBJ2-5, is GAGVSQTPSNKVTEKGKYVELRCDPISGHTALYWYRQSLGQGPEFLIYFQGTGAADDSGLPNDRFFAVRPEGSVSTLKIQRTERGDSAVYLCASSWGHQETQYFGPGTRLLVL.

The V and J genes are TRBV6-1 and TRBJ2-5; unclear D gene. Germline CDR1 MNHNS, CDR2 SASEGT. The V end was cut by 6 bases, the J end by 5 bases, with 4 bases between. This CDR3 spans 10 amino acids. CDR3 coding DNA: TGTGCCAGCAGCGGTGAGACCCAGTACTTC. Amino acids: CASSGETQYF.

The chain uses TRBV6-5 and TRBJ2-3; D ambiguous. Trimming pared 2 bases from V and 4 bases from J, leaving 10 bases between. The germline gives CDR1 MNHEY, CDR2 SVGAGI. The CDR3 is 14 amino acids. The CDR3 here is CASSYEERADTQYF. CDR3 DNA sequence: TGTGCCAGCAGTTACGAGGAACGGGCAGATACGCAGTATTTT.

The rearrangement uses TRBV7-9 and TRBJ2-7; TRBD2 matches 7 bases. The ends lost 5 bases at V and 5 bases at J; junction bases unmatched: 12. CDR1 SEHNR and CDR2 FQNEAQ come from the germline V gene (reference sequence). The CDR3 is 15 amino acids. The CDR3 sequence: CASSRDTSAVNEQYF. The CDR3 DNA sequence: TGTGCCAGCAGCCGAGATACTAGCGCGGTGAACGAGCAGTACTTC.

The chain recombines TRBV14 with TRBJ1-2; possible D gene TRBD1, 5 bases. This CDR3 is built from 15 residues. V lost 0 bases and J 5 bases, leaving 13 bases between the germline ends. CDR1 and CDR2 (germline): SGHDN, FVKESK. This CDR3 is CASSQEDSWIYGYTF. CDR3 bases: TGTGCCAGCAGCCAAGAAGACAGTTGGATTTATGGCTACACCTTC.

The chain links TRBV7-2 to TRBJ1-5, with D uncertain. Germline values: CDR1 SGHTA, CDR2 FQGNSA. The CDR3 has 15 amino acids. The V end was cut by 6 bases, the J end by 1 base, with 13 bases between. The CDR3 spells CASSPYAVSNQPQHF. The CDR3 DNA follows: TGTGCCAGCAGTCCTTATGCCGTGAGCAATCAGCCCCAGCATTTT.